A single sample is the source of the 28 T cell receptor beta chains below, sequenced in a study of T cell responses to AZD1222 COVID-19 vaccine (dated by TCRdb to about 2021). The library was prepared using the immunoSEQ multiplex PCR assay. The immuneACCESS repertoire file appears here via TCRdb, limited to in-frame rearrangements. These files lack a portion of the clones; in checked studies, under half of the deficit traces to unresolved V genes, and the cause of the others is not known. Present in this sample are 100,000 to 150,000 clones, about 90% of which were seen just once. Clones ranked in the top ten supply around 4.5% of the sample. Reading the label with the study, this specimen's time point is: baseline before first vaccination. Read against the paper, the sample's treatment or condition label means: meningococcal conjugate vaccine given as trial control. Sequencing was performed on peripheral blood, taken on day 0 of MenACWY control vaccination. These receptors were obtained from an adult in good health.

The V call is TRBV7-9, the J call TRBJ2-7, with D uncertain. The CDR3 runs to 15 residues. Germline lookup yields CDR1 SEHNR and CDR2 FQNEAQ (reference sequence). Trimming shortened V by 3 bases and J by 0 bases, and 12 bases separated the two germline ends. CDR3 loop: CASSFDPYSSYEQYF. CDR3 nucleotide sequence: TGTGCCAGCAGCTTTGACCCCTACAGCTCCTACGAGCAGTACTTC.

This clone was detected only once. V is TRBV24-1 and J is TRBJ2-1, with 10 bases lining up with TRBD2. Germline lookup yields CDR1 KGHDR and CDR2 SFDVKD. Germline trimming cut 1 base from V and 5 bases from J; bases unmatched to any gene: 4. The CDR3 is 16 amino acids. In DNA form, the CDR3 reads TGTGCCACCAGTGATTTAGCGGGAGGGAAGGACAATGAGCAGTTCTTC. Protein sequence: CATSDLAGGKDNEQFF.

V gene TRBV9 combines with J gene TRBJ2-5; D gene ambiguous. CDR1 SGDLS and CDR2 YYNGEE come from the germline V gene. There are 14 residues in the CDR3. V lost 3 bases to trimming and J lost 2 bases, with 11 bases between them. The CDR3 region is CASSGLGWQETQYF. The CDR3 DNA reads TGTGCCAGCAGCGGGTTGGGCTGGCAAGAGACCCAGTACTTC.

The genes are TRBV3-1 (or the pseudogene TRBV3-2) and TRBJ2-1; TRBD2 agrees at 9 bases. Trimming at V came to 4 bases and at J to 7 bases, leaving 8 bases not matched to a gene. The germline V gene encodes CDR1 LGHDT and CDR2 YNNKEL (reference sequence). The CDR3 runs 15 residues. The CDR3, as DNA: TGTGCCAGCAGCCTGACTAGCGGTTCTACAAATGAGCAGTTCTTC. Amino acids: CASSLTSGSTNEQFF.

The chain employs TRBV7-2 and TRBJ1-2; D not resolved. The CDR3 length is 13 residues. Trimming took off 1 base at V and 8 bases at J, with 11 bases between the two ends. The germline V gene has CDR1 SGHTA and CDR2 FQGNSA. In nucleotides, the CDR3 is TGTGCCAGCAGCTTAGAGTTGGGTTACGGCTACACCTTC. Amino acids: CASSLELGYGYTF.

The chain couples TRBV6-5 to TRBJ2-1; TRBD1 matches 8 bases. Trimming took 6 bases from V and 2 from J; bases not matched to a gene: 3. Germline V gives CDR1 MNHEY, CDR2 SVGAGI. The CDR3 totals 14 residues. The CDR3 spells CASSDRGTYNEQFF. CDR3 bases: TGTGCCAGCAGCGACAGGGGTACCTACAATGAGCAGTTCTTC.

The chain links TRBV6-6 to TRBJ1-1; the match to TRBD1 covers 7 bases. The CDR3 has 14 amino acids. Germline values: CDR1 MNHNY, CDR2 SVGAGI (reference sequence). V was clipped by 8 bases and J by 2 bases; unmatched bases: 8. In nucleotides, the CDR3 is TGTGCCAGCGGAACGGACAGGCCTAACACTGAAGCTTTCTTT. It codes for CASGTDRPNTEAFF.

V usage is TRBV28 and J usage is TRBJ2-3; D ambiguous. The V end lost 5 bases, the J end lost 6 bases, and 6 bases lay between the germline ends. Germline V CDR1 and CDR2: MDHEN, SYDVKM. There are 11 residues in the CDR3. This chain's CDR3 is CASSPWDTQYF. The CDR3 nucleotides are TGTGCCAGCAGTCCGTGGGATACGCAGTATTTT.

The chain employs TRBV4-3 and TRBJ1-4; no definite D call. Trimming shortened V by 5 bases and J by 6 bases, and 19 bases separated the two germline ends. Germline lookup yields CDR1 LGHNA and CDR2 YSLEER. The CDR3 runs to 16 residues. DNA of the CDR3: TGCGCCAGCAGCGCCAGACCCACAGACGGATATGAAAAACTGTTTTTT. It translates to CASSARPTDGYEKLFF.

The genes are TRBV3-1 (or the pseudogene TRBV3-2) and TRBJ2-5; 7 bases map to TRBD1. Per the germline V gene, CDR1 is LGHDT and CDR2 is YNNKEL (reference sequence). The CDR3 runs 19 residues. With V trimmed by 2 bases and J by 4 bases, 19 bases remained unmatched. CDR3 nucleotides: TGTGCCAGCAGCCAAACAAGCGGCCGACAGGGCAGGTTTTTAGAGACCCAGTACTTC. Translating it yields CASSQTSGRQGRFLETQYF.

The CDR3 DNA follows: TGTGCCACCAGCGCGTCCGGGACAGCCACAGATACGCAGTATTTT. This translates into CATSASGTATDTQYF. The V and J genes are TRBV15 and TRBJ2-3; TRBD1 matches at 7 bases. Germline V gene data show CDR1 as LNHNV and CDR2 as YYDKDF (reference sequence). Trimming took 5 bases from V and 2 from J; bases not matched to a gene: 7. The length of the CDR3 is 15 residues.

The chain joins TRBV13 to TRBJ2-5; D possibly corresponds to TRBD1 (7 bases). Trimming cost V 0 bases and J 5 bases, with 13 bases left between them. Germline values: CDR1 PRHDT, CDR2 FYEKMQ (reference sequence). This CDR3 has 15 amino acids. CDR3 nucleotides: TGTGCCAGCAGCTTAGGAGGGGGCGGGGATGAGACCCAGTACTTC. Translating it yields CASSLGGGGDETQYF. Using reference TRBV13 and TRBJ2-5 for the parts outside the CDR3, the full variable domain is AAGVIQSPRHLIKEKRETATLKCYPIPRHDTVYWYQQGPGQDPQFLISFYEKMQSDKGSIPDRFSAQQFSDYHSELNMSSLELGDSALYFCASSLGGGGDETQYFGPGTRLLVL.

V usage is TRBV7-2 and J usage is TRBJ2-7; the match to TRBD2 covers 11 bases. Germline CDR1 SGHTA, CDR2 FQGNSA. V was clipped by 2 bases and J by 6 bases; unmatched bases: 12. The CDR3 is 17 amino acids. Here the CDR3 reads CASSLLAGGLLLSEQYF. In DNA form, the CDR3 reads TGTGCCAGCAGCTTACTAGCGGGAGGCCTCCTACTAAGCGAGCAGTACTTC. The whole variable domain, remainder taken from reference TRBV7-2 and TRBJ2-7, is GAGVSQSPSNKVTEKGKDVELRCDPISGHTALYWYRQSLGQGLEFLIYFQGNSAPDKSGLPSDRFSAERTGGSVSTLTIQRTQQEDSAVYLCASSLLAGGLLLSEQYFGPGTRLTVT.

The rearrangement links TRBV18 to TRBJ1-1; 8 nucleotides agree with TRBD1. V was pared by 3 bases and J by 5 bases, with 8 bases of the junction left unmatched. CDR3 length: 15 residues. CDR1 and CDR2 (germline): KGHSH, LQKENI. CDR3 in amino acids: CASSPVQGARTEAFF. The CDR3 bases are TGTGCCAGCTCACCGGTTCAGGGGGCGAGAACTGAAGCTTTCTTT.

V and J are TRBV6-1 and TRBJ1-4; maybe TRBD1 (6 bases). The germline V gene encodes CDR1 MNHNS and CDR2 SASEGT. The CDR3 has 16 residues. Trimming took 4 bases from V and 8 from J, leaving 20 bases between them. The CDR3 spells CASSGGGGGGAEKLFF. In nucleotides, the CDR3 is TGTGCCAGCAGTGGAGGGGGAGGAGGAGGCGCCGAAAAACTGTTTTTT.

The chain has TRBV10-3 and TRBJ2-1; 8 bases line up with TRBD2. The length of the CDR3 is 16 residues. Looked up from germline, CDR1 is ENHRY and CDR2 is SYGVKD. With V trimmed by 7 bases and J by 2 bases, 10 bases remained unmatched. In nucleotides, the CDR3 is TGTGCCATCACCCTTGCGGGGGGAGTTCCCTACAATGAGCAGTTCTTC. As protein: CAITLAGGVPYNEQFF.

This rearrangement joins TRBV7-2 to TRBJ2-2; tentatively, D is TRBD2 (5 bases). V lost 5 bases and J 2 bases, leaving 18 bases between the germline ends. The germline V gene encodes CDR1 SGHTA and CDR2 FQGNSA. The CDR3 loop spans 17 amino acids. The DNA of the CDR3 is TGTGCCAGCAGCCCGAGGAGGCAGCGATACAACACCGGGGAGCTGTTTTTT. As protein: CASSPRRQRYNTGELFF.

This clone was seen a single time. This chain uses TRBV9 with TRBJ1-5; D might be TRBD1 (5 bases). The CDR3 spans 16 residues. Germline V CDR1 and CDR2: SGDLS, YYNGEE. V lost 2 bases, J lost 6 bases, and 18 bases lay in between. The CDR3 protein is CASSVGLQASGQPQHF. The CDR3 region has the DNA TGTGCCAGCAGCGTGGGCTTACAGGCCTCCGGTCAGCCCCAGCATTTT.

The CDR3 loop is CSVLSGEKLFF. DNA of the CDR3: TGCAGCGTTCTTTCCGGGGAAAAACTGTTTTTT. The chain joins TRBV29-1 to TRBJ1-4; D remains unclear. The CDR3 spans 11 residues. Germline CDR1 SQVTM, CDR2 ANQGSEA. The V end was cut by 5 bases, the J end by 8 bases, with 9 bases between.

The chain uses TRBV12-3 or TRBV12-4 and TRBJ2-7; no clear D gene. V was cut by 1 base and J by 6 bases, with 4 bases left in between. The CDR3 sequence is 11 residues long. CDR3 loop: CASSLGREQYF. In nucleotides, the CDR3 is TGTGCCAGCAGTTTAGGGCGCGAGCAGTACTTC.

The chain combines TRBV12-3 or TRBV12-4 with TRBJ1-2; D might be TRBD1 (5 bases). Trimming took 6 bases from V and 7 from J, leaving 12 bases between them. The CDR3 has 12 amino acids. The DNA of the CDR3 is TGTGCCAGCAGCTCAGGGTTCGCTGGCTACACCTTC. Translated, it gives CASSSGFAGYTF.

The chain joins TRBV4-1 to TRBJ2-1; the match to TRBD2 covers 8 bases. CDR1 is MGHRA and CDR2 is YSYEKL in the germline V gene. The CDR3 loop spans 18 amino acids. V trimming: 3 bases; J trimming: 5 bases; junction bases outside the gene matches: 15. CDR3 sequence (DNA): TGCGCCAGCAGCCAGACGCCCCTGAGAGCGGGGGCCCACAATGAGCAGTTCTTC. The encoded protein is CASSQTPLRAGAHNEQFF.

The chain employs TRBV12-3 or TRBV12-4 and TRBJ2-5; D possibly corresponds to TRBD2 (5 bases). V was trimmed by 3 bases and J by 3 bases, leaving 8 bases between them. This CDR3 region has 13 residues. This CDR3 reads CASSLGSEETQYF. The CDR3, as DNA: TGTGCCAGCAGTTTGGGTAGCGAAGAGACCCAGTACTTC.

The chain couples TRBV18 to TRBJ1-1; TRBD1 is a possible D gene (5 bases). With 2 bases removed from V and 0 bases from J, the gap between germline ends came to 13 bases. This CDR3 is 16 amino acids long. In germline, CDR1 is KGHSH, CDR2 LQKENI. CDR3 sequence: CASSPGYPGVNTEAFF. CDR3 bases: TGTGCCAGCTCACCAGGGTACCCGGGGGTGAACACTGAAGCTTTCTTT. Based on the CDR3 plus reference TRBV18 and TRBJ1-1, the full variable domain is NAGVMQNPRHLVRRRGQEARLRCSPMKGHSHVYWYRQLPEEGLKFMVYLQKENIIDESGMPKERFSAEFPKEGPSILRIQQVVRGDSAAYFCASSPGYPGVNTEAFFGQGTRLTVV.

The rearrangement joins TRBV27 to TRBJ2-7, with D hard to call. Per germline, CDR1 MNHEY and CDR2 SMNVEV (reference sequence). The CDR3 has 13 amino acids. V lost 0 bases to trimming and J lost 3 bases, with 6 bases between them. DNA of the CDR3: TGTGCCAGCAGTTTATCGGGCAGCTACGAGCAGTACTTC. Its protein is CASSLSGSYEQYF.

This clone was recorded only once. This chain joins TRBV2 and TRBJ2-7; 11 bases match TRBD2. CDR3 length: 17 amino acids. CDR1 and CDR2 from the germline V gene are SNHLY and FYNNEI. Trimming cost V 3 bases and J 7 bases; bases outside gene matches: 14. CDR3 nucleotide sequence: TGTGCCAGCAGTGATCCCGCACCGGGACTAGCGGCTGGGGAGCAGTACTTC. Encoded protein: CASSDPAPGLAAGEQYF.

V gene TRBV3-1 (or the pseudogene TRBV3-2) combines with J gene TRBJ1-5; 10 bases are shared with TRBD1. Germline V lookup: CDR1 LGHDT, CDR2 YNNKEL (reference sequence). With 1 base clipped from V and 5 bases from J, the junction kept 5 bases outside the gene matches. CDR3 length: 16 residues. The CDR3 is CASSQAAGTGDQPQHF. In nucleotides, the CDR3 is TGTGCCAGCAGCCAAGCCGCAGGGACAGGGGATCAGCCCCAGCATTTT.

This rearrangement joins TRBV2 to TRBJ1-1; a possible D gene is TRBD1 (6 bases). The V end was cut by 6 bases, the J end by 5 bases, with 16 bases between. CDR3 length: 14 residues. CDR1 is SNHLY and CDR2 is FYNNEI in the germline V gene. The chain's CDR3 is CASSSGRGITEAFF. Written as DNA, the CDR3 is TGTGCCAGCAGCTCCGGGAGGGGGATTACTGAAGCTTTCTTT.